The present T cell receptor (beta chain) was sequenced within a study of T cell repertoires in cytomegalovirus infection. Overall study context: Public TCR beta signatures were indicative of both CMV infection and a matching HLA type.

TCRdb re-analysed the reads in MiXCR, keeping a single row per CDR3 protein. The repertoire holds 80,000 to 130,000 distinct CDR3 sequences, with 23% as singletons. Study findings and constraints: HLA-C-restricted CMV clonotypes gave the most frequent clonotype in two of eight donors.

This clonotype showed up many times. No antigen is known for it. Trimming removed 5 bases at V and 6 bases at J, with 23 bases between. The CDR3 runs to 16 residues. CDR1 SGHAT and CDR2 FQDESV come from the germline V gene (reference sequence). The sample was CD8+ T cells from PBMCs. This sequence joins TRBV11-1 and TRBJ2-7; TRBD2 is a possible D gene (5 bases). This TCR derives from a human donor in good health (CMV status not recorded). Some clones in this sample may be carry-over from other donors' samples. CDR3 region: CASSGGFRVEALEQYF. The CDR3 region has the DNA TGTGCCAGCAGCGGAGGCTTCCGGGTGGAGGCCCTCGAGCAGTACTTC.